This is a list of T cell receptor beta chains from one sample in a study of technical replicates of blood from several donors. Method: immunoSEQ multiplex PCR; TCRdb's copy keeps in-frame clones and lacks some. The sample includes 50,000 to 65,000 clones, approximately 92% seen only once; the top ten take 4.3%. The sequenced sample was PBMCs. The receptors were sampled from a human donor in good health. Some clones in this sample may be carry-over from other donors' samples. CDR3s include the opening cysteine and the closing phenylalanine or tryptophan.

v_call: TRBV27; cdr3_aa: CASSLFFQGSVTYEQYF
v_call: TRBV5-4; cdr3_aa: CASSLVGLAGGRNEQFF
v_call: TRBV5-1; cdr3_aa: CASSPDRGETQYF
v_call: TRBV5-6; cdr3_aa: CASSYQTSGSGETQYF
v_call: TRBV19; cdr3_aa: CASSSWTVNTGELFF
v_call: TRBV11-2; cdr3_aa: CASSLSTEEYF
v_call: TRBV11-2; cdr3_aa: CASSLDSGGQGWTGELFF
v_call: TRBV4-1; cdr3_aa: CASVDRSTDTQYF
v_call: TRBV2; cdr3_aa: CASSEASGQGVHEQFF
v_call: TRBV5-6; cdr3_aa: CASSLMLTKQETQYF
v_call: TRBV2; cdr3_aa: CASSRGSNQPQHF
v_call: TRBV6-4; cdr3_aa: CASRRTSGADTQYF
v_call: TRBV5-1; cdr3_aa: CASSSLYNSPLHF
v_call: TRBV7-9; cdr3_aa: CASSAMSGGEDRSSYEQYF
v_call: TRBV4-2; cdr3_aa: CASSQDAGTGSTEAFF
v_call: TRBV5-1; cdr3_aa: CASSSSGQGASGNSPLHF
v_call: TRBV30; cdr3_aa: CAWSAGAGELFF
v_call: TRBV5-6; cdr3_aa: CASSLMGLVTTGELFF
v_call: TRBV4-2; cdr3_aa: CASSQDLTSSNYEQYF
v_call: TRBV7-9; cdr3_aa: CASLRGVQETQYF
v_call: TRBV4-2; cdr3_aa: CASSHSGQVDQPQHF
v_call: TRBV4-3; cdr3_aa: CASSLTRDFQETQYF
v_call: TRBV9; cdr3_aa: CASSEGGGYNEQFF
v_call: TRBV5-1; cdr3_aa: CASSLAEGGATSPLHF
v_call: TRBV5-6; cdr3_aa: CASSWGVQETQYF
v_call: TRBV4-3; cdr3_aa: CASSQGRGTIYEQYF
v_call: TRBV7-9; cdr3_aa: CASSLSSGNTIYF
v_call: TRBV5-8; cdr3_aa: CASSRGTVLNQPQHF
v_call: TRBV10-3; cdr3_aa: CAISEQMGAYGYTF
v_call: TRBV7-6; cdr3_aa: CASSLNPAGSSYNEQFF
v_call: TRBV7-2; cdr3_aa: CASEKGYLETQYF
v_call: TRBV5-1; cdr3_aa: CASSLSGQAYNEQFF
v_call: TRBV30; cdr3_aa: CAWSDLKPGQGDNQPQHF
v_call: TRBV4-3; cdr3_aa: CASSHVGAGSYNEQFF
v_call: TRBV5-1; cdr3_aa: CASRPTSGGARDNEQFF
v_call: TRBV5-1; cdr3_aa: CASSIGTSGGVETQYF
v_call: TRBV4-1; cdr3_aa: CASSQDQGLNYGYTF
v_call: TRBV7-2; cdr3_aa: CASSLGGGAFNEQFF
v_call: TRBV15; cdr3_aa: CATSRGTGLSSPLHF
v_call: TRBV2; cdr3_aa: CATRDRDTYEQYF
v_call: TRBV5-1; cdr3_aa: CASSRVSTSTDTQYF
v_call: TRBV5-1; cdr3_aa: CASSQGLSGFYSTDTQYF
v_call: TRBV10-2; cdr3_aa: CASSEGSGNYGYTF
v_call: TRBV29-1; cdr3_aa: CSAPGAGGRNEQFF
v_call: TRBV14; cdr3_aa: CASSPPAGTSGRLRRETQYF
v_call: TRBV6-4; cdr3_aa: CASSDSAGGGLNEQFF
v_call: TRBV4-2; cdr3_aa: CASSQVSGRGADTQYF
v_call: TRBV2; cdr3_aa: CASSEGRAEAFF
v_call: TRBV7-9; cdr3_aa: CASSSGLAAGELFF
v_call: TRBV11-3; cdr3_aa: CASSLFPKETQYF
v_call: TRBV19; cdr3_aa: CASDGQGTAEAFF
v_call: TRBV19; cdr3_aa: CASSMRSRASYTF
v_call: TRBV6-5; cdr3_aa: CASRGGGQREEKLFF
v_call: TRBV30; cdr3_aa: CAWSGGTYTYEQYF
v_call: TRBV4-2; cdr3_aa: CASSGRVNYGYTF
v_call: TRBV7-9; cdr3_aa: CASSLLQWNEKLFF